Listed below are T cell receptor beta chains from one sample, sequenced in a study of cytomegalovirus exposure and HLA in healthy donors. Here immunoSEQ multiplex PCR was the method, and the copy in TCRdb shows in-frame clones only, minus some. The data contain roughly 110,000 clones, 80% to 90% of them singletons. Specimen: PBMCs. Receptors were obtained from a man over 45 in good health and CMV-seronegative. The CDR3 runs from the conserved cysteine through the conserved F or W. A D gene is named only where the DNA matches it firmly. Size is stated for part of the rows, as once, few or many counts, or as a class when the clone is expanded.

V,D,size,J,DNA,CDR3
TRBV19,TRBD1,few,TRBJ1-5,TGTGCCAGTACTTCATCCCGGGACAGTGATTATAGCAATCAGCCCCAGCATTTT,CASTSSRDSDYSNQPQHF
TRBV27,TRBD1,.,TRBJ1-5,TGTGCCAGCAGTTTTGGGACAGGGTGGGATCAGCCCCAGCATTTT,CASSFGTGWDQPQHF
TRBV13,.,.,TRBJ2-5,TGTGCCAGCAGTACCGGGACTCAAGAGACCCAGTACTTC,CASSTGTQETQYF
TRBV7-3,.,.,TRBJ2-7,TGTGCCAGCAGCTATCTACCGGGTTACGAGCAGTACTTC,CASSYLPGYEQYF
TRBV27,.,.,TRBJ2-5,TGTGCCAGCAGTAGAACTAACCAAGAGACCCAGTACTTC,CASSRTNQETQYF
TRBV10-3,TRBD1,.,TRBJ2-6,TGTGCCACCCAAACAGGGGGCGCTTCGGGGGCCAACGTCCTGACTTTC,CATQTGGASGANVLTF
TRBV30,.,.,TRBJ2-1,TGTGCCTCGTACGGAAGGGGTGAGCAGTTCTTC,CASYGRGEQFF
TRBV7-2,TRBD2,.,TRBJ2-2,TGTGCCAGCAGCTTAGTATCGGGGGGGGGAAAGACCGGGGAGCTGTTTTTT,CASSLVSGGGKTGELFF
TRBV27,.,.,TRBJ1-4,TGTGCCAGCAGAAAACAGTGTAATGAAAAACTGTTTTTT,CASRKQCNEKLFF
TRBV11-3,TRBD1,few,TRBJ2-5,TGTGCCAGCAGCAACCCCCGGGACAGAAGGACCCAAGAGACCCAGTACTTC,CASSNPRDRRTQETQYF
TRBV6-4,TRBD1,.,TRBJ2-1,TGTGCCAGCAGTGACGCGGACAGGGGGCAACACAATGAGCAGTTCTTC,CASSDADRGQHNEQFF
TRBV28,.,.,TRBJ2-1,TGTGCCAGCAAGAGTCGGGGAAATGAGCAGTTCTTC,CASKSRGNEQFF
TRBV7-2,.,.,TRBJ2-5,TGTGCCAGCAGTGGAGGGACAGTTCAAGAGACCCAGTACTTC,CASSGGTVQETQYF
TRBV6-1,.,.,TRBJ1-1,TGTGCCAGCGAGACAGTTCCCGGGACTGAAGCTTTCTTT,CASETVPGTEAFF
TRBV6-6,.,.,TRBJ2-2,TGTGCCAGCTCCGGGGCGAACACCGGGGAGCTGTTTTTT,CASSGANTGELFF
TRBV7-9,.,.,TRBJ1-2,TGTGCCAGCAGCTTAGATAATCCAGGGGCGCGAAACTATGGCTACACCTTC,CASSLDNPGARNYGYTF
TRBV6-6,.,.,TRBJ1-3,TGTGCCAGCAGTTACAATACAGATAACTCTGGAAACACCATATATTTT,CASSYNTDNSGNTIYF
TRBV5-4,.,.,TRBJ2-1,TGTGCCAGCAGCTTCGGCGGGGCAAGGACCTACAATGAGCAGTTCTTC,CASSFGGARTYNEQFF
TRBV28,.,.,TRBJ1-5,TGTGCCAGCAGTCCCCCGGACAGGCCCCAGCATTTT,CASSPPDRPQHF
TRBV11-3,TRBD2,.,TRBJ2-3,TGTGCCAGCAGCCAGAGGACTAGCGGGGGTGGAGATACGCAGTATTTT,CASSQRTSGGGDTQYF
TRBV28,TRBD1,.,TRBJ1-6,TGTGCCAGCAGTCCCGGGACAGTCAATTCACCCCTCCACTTT,CASSPGTVNSPLHF
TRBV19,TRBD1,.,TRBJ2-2,TGTGCCAGTAGCGGGACAGGCTACACCGGGGAGCTGTTTTTT,CASSGTGYTGELFF
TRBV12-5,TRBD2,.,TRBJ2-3,TGTGCTAGTGGTGCGGGGGGGCGGGAAGATACGCAGTATTTT,CASGAGGREDTQYF
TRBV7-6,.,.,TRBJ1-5,TGTGCCACTCGGGGTCAGCCCCAGCATTTT,CATRGQPQHF
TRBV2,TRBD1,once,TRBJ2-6,TGTGCCAGCGAGACAGGGCCCCCCTCTGGGGCCAACGTCCTGACTTTC,CASETGPPSGANVLTF
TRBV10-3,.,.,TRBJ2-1,TGTGCCATCACACCACAAGGGGCGGTCTACAATGAGCAGTTCTTC,CAITPQGAVYNEQFF
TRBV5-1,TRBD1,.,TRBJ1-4,TGCGCCAGCCACACAGGGGTTAATGAAAAACTGTTTTTT,CASHTGVNEKLFF
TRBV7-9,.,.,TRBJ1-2,TGTGCCAGCAGTCGATCGGACGGACAGTATGGCTACACCTTC,CASSRSDGQYGYTF
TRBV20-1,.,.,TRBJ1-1,TGCAGTGCTAGAGGGGGGGGTGAAGCTTTCTTT,CSARGGGEAFF
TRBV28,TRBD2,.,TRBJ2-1,TGTGCCAGCAGACGGCCCAAGGGAGGGCGTGAGCAGTTCTTC,CASRRPKGGREQFF
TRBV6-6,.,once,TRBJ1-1,TGTGCCAGCAATCCAGGAGGAGAGGGTGAGGCTTTCTTT,CASNPGGEGEAFF
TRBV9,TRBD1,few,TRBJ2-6,TGTGCCAGCAGTGAGTCTCTGTGGACAGGGACTGGGGCCAACGTCCTGACTTTC,CASSESLWTGTGANVLTF
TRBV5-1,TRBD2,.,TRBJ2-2,TGCGCCAGCAGTCAACAGGGTTCGAGCGGGGGGACCGGGGAGCTGTTTTTT,CASSQQGSSGGTGELFF
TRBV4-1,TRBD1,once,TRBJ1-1,TGCGCCAGCAGCCAACGACAGGGTGAAACTGAAGCTTTCTTT,CASSQRQGETEAFF
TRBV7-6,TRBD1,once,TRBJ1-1,TGTGCCAGCAGGCTACAGGGGTACACTGAAGCTTTCTTT,CASRLQGYTEAFF
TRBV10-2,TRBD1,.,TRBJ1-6,TGCGCCAGCACCCCGGGACAGGGGTCTTCACCCCTCCACTTT,CASTPGQGSSPLHF
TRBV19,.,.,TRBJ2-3,TGTGCCAGTAGTAGCATTACTCAACCCGATACGCAGTATTTT,CASSSITQPDTQYF
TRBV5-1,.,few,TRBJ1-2,TGCGCCATTCCCCTTGTCTATGGCTACACCTTC,CAIPLVYGYTF
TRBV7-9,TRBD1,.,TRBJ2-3,TGTGCCAGCAGCTTGGGTACAGGGGGCCGGCAGGTGGATACGCAGTATTTT,CASSLGTGGRQVDTQYF
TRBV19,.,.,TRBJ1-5,TGTGCCAGTAGCGTCCCGGGGAGAGGCAATCAGCCCCAGCATTTT,CASSVPGRGNQPQHF
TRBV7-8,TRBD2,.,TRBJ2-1,TGTGCCAGCAGCTTAGGTCGGCTAGCGGGGAGCCGTTCCTACAATGAGCAGTTCTTC,CASSLGRLAGSRSYNEQFF
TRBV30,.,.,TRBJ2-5,TGTGCCTGGAGTGTATCAAACAGCCAAGAGACCCAGTACTTC,CAWSVSNSQETQYF
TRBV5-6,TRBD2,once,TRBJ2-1,TGTGCCAGCAGCTCCCCACTAGCGGGATCCAGCCCCTACAATGAGCAGTTCTTC,CASSSPLAGSSPYNEQFF
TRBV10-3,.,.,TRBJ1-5,TGTGCCATCAGTGAGGGTAGGGGTAATAGCAATCAGCCCCAGCATTTT,CAISEGRGNSNQPQHF
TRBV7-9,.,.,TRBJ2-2,TGTGCCAGCAGCTTACTCGGCGGGGCGCGTACCGGGGAGCTGTTTTTT,CASSLLGGARTGELFF
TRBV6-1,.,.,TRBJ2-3,TGTGCCAGCACTTCGACAGATACGCAGTATTTT,CASTSTDTQYF
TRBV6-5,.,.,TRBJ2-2,TGTGCCAGCAGCCGCCTGACAGTGAGCACCGGGGAGCTGTTTTTT,CASSRLTVSTGELFF
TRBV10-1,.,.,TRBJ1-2,TGCGCCAGCAGTGATGGGCTCTCGGTAGTGGGCTACACCTTC,CASSDGLSVVGYTF
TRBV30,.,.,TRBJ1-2,TGTGCCTGGAGCCAGGGCGGCCTCAACTATGGCTACACCTTC,CAWSQGGLNYGYTF
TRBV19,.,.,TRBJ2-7,TGTGCCAGTAGCACAGGGACCTACGAGCAGTACTTC,CASSTGTYEQYF
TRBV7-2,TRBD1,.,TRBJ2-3,TGTGCCAGCAGCCGGGGACAGGCCCTCGCAGATACGCAGTATTTT,CASSRGQALADTQYF
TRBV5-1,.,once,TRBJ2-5,TGCGCCAGCAGGGCGGGGCAAGAGACCCAGTACTTC,CASRAGQETQYF
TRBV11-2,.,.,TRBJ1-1,TGTGCCAGCAGCTTAGTAACGGGAACTGAAGCTTTCTTT,CASSLVTGTEAFF
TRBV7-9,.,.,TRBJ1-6,TGTGCCAGTGAGGAATCCGGGGGTTCTTCACCCCTCCACTTT,CASEESGGSSPLHF